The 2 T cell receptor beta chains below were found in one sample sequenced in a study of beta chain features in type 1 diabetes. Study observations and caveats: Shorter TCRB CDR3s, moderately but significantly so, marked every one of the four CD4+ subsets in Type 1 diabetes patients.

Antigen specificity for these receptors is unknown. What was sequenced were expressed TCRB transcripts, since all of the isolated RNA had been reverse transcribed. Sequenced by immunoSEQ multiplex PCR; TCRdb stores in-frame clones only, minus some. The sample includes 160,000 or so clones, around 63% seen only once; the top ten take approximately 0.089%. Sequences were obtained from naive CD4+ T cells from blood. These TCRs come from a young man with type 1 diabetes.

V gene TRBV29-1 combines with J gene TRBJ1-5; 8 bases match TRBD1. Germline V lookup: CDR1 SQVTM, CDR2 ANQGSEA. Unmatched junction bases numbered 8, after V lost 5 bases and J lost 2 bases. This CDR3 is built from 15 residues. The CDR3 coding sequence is TGCAGCGTTTCCCAGGGGGCGGATGGCAATCAGCCCCAGCATTTT. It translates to CSVSQGADGNQPQHF.

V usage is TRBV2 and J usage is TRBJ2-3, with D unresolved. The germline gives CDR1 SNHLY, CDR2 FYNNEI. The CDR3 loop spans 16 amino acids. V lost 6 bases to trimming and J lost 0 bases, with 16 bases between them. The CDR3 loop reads CASREPWRFSTDTQYF. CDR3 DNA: TGTGCCAGCAGGGAGCCTTGGCGGTTTAGCACAGATACGCAGTATTTT.